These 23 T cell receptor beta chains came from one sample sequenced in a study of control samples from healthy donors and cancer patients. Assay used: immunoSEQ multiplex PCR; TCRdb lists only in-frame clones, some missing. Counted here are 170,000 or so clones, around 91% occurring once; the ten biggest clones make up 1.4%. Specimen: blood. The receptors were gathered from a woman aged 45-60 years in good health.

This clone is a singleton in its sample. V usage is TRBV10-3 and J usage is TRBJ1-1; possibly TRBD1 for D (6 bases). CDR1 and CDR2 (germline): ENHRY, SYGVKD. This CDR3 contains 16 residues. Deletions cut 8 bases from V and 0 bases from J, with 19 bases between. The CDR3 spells CAISYSGVSMNTEAFF. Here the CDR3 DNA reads TGTGCCATCTCTTACTCAGGGGTGTCCATGAACACTGAAGCTTTCTTT.

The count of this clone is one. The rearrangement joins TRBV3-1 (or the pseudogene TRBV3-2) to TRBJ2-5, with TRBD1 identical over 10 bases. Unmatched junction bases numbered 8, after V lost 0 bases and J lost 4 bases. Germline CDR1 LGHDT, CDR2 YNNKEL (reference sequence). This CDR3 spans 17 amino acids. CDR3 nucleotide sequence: TGTGCCAGCAGCCAAGATATCGTACGGACAGGGGGAGAGACCCAGTACTTC. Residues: CASSQDIVRTGGETQYF.

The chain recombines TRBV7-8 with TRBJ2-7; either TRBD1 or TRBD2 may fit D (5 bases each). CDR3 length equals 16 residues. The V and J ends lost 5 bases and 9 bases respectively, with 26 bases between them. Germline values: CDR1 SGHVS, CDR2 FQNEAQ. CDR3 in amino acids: CASSPSATGPLAPQYF. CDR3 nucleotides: TGTGCCAGCAGCCCATCCGCCACGGGACCCCTGGCCCCGCAGTACTTC.

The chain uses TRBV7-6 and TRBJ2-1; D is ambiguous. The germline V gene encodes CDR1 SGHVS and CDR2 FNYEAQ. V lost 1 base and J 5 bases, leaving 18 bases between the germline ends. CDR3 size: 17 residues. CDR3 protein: CASSLGIAIMADNEQFF. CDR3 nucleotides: TGTGCCAGCAGCTTAGGAATAGCCATCATGGCAGACAATGAGCAGTTCTTC.

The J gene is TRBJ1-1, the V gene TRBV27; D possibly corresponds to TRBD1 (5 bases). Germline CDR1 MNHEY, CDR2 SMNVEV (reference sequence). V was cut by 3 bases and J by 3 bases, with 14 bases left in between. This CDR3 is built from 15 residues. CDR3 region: CASSFSRGWDTEAFF. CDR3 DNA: TGTGCCAGCAGTTTTTCTCGGGGCTGGGACACTGAAGCTTTCTTT.

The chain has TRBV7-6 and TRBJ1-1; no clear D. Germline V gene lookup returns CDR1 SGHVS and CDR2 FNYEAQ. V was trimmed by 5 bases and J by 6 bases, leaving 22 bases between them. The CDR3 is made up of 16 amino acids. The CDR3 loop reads CASSPPGDRGLPEAFF. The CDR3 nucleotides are TGTGCCAGCAGCCCGCCGGGCGATAGAGGGCTACCTGAAGCTTTCTTT.

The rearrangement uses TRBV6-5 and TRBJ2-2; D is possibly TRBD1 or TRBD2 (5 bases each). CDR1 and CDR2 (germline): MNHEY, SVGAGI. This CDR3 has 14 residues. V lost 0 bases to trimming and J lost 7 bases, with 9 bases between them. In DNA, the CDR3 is TGTGCCAGCAGTTACTCTCGGGGCAGCGGGGAGCTGTTTTTT. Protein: CASSYSRGSGELFF.

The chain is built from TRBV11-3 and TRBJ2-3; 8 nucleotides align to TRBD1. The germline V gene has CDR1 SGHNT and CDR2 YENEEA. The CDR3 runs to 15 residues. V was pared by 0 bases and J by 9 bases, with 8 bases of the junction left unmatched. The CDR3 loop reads CASSLEGGRTGTQYF. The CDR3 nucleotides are TGTGCCAGCAGCTTAGAGGGGGGCCGGACAGGGACGCAGTATTTT.

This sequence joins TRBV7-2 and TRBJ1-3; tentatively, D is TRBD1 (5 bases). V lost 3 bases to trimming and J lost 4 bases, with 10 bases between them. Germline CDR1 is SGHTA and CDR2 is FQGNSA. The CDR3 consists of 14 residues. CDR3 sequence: CASSFGGEGNTIYF. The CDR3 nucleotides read TGTGCCAGCAGCTTTGGGGGGGAAGGAAACACCATATATTTT.

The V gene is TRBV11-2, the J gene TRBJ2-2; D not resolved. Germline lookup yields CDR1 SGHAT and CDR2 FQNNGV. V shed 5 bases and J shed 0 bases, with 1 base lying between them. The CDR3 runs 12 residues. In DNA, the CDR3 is TGTGCCAGCAGCCCGAACACCGGGGAGCTGTTTTTT. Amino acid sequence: CASSPNTGELFF.

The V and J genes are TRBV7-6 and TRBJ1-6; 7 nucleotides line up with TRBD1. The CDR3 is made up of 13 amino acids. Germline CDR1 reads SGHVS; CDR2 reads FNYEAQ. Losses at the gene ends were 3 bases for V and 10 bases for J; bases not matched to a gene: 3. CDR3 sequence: CASSFNRGSPLHF. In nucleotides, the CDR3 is TGTGCCAGCAGCTTCAACAGGGGATCACCCCTCCACTTT.

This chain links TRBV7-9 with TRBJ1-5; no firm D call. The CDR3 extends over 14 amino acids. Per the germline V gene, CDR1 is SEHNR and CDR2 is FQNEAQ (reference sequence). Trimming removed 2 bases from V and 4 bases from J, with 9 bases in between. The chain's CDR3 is CASSLYGANQPQHF. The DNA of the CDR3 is TGTGCCAGCAGCTTATATGGAGCGAATCAGCCCCAGCATTTT.

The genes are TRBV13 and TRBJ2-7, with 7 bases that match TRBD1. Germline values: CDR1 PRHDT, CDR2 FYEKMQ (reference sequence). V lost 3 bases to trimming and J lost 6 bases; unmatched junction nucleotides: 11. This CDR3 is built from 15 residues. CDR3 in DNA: TGTGCCAGCAGCTTGGGGGACAGAGCAGGGGGCGAGCAGTACTTC. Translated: CASSLGDRAGGEQYF. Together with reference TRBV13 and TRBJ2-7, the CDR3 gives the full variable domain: AAGVIQSPRHLIKEKRETATLKCYPIPRHDTVYWYQQGPGQDPQFLISFYEKMQSDKGSIPDRFSAQQFSDYHSELNMSSLELGDSALYFCASSLGDRAGGEQYFGPGTRLTVT.

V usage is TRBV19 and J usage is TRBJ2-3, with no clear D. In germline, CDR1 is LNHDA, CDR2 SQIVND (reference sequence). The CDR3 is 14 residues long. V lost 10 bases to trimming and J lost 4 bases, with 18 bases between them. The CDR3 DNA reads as TGTGCCACCAACCGCGGCCAATGGGCAGATACGCAGTATTTT. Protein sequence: CATNRGQWADTQYF. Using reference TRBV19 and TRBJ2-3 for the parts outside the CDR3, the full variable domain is DGGITQSPKYLFRKEGQNVTLSCEQNLNHDAMYWYRQDPGQGLRLIYYSQIVNDFQKGDIAEGYSVSREKKESFPLTVTSAQKNPTAFYLCATNRGQWADTQYFGPGTRLTVL.

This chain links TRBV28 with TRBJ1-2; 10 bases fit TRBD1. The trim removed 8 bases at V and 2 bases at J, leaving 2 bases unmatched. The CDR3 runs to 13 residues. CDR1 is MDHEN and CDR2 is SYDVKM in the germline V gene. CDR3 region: CASWGQGNYGYTF. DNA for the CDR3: TGTGCCAGCTGGGGACAGGGGAACTATGGCTACACCTTC.

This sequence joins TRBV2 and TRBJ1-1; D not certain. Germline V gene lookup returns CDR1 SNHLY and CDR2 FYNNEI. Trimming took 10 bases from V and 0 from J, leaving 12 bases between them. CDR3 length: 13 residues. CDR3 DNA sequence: TGTGCCACCGCCGTTAAATTGAACACTGAAGCTTTCTTT. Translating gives CATAVKLNTEAFF. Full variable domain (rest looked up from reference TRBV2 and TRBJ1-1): EPEVTQTPSHQVTQMGQEVILRCVPISNHLYFYWYRQILGQKVEFLVSFYNNEISEKSEIFDDQFSVERPDGSNFTLKIRSTKLEDSAMYFCATAVKLNTEAFFGQGTRLTVV.

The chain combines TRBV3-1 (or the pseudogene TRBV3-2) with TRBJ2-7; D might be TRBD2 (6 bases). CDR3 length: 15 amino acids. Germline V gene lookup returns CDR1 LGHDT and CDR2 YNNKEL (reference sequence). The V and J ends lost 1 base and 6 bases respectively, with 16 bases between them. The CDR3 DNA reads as TGTGCCAGCAGCCAAGGGACTACTCACACCTCCGAGCAGTACTTC. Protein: CASSQGTTHTSEQYF.

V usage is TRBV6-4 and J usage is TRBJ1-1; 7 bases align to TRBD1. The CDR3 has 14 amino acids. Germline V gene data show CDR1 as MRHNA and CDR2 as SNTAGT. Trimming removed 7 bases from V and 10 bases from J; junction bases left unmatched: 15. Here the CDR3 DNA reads TGTGCCAGCAATGAAGGACAGGAGGGCTTCCGAGCTTTCTTT. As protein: CASNEGQEGFRAFF.

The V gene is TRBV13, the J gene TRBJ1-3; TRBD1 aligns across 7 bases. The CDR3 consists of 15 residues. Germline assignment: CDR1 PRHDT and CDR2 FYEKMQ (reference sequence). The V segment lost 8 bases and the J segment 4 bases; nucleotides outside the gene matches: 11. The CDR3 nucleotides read TGTGCCAGCCAGGGGGTCGGGAACACCGGAAACACCATATATTTT. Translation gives CASQGVGNTGNTIYF.

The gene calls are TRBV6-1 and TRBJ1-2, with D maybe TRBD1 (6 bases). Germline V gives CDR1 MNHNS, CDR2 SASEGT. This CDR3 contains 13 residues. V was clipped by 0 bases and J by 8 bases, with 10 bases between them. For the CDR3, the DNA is TGTGCCAGCAGTGAAGCTGGGAGGGGGGGCTACACCTTC. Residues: CASSEAGRGGYTF.

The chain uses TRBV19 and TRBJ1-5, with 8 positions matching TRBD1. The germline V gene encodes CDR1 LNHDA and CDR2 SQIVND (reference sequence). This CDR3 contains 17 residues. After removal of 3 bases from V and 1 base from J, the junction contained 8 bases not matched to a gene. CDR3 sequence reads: CASSIPRGRRSNQPQHF. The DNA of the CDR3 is TGTGCCAGTAGTATCCCCAGGGGGCGAAGGAGCAATCAGCCCCAGCATTTT. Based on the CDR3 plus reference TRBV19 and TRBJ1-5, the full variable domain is DGGITQSPKYLFRKEGQNVTLSCEQNLNHDAMYWYRQDPGQGLRLIYYSQIVNDFQKGDIAEGYSVSREKKESFPLTVTSAQKNPTAFYLCASSIPRGRRSNQPQHFGDGTRLSIL.

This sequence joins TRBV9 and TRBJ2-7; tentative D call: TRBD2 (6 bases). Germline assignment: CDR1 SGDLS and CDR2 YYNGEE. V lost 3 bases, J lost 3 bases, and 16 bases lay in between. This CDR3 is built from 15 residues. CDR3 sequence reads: CASSGSPSGSYEQYF. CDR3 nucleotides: TGTGCCAGCAGCGGAAGCCCCTCCGGGAGCTACGAGCAGTACTTC.

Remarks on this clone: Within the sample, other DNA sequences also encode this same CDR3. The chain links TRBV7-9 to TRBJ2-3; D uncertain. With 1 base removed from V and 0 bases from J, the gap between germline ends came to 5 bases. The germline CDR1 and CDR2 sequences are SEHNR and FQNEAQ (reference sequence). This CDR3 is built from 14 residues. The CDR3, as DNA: TGTGCCAGCAGCTTAGGAGTAAGCACAGATACGCAGTATTTT. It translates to CASSLGVSTDTQYF. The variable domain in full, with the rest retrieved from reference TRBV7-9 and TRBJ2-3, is DTGVSQNPRHKITKRGQNVTFRCDPISEHNRLYWYRQTLGQGPEFLTYFQNEAQLEKSRLLSDRFSAERPKGSFSTLEIQRTEQGDSAMYLCASSLGVSTDTQYFGPGTRLTVL.